This record concerns one TCR beta chain sequence. The CDR3 extends over 15 amino acids. The V and J ends lost 4 bases and 6 bases respectively, with 18 bases between them. Per germline, CDR1 ENHRY and CDR2 SYGVKD. Using immunoSEQ multiplex PCR, the repertoire was profiled, and TCRdb retains in-frame clones only, with some absent. The sample shows over 80,000 clones, roughly nine tenths of them seen only once. The data were obtained in a study of T cell responses to AZD1222 COVID-19 vaccine. The chain couples TRBV10-3 to TRBJ1-2; D gene unclear. The clonotype originates from an adult who received the AZD1222 COVID-19 vaccine. The input for sequencing was peripheral blood, taken 28 days after the second AZD1222 dose. In nucleotides, the CDR3 is TGTGCCATCAGTGGTAGTACCCAGTCGGGAAATGGCTACACCTTC. This codes for CAISGSTQSGNGYTF.